This T cell receptor (beta chain) was obtained from a study of T-cell reconstitution after alpha-beta-depleted transplantation in children. The CDR3 covers 12 residues. V lost 3 bases, J lost 7 bases, and 4 bases stayed unmatched. CDR1 is DFQATT, CDR2 SNEGSKA, per germline (reference sequence). This clonotype was recorded at least ten times. As it was prepared, the TCRbeta library received unique molecular identifiers. Each CDR3 protein is one row after TCRdb ran MiXCR on the PCR reads. This table holds a few hundred thousand distinct CDR3 sequences, around 21% found once. The material was PBMCs from the stem cell graft donor, obtained from the stem cell graft. The receptor comes from a human donor who donated a stem cell graft to a child with acute myeloid leukemia. This chain uses TRBV20-1 with TRBJ2-7, with 9 bases lining up with TRBD2. In nucleotides, the CDR3 is TGCAGTGCTAGCCTAGCGGGACGGGAGCAGTACTTC. It specifies CSASLAGREQYF.